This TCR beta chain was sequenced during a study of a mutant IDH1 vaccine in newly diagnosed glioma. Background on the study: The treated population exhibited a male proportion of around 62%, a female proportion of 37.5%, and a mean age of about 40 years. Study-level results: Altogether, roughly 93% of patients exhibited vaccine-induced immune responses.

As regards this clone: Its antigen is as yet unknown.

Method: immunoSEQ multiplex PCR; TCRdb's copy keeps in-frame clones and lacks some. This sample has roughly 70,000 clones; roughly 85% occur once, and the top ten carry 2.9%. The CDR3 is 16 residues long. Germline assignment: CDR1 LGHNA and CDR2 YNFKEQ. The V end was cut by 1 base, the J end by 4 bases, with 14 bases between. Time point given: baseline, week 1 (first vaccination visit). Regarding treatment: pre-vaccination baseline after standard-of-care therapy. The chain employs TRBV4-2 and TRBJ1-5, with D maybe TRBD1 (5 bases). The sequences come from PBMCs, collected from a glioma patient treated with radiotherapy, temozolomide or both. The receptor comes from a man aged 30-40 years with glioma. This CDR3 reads CASSQAVQGANQPQHF. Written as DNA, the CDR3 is TGTGCCAGCAGCCAAGCGGTCCAGGGCGCGAATCAGCCCCAGCATTTT.